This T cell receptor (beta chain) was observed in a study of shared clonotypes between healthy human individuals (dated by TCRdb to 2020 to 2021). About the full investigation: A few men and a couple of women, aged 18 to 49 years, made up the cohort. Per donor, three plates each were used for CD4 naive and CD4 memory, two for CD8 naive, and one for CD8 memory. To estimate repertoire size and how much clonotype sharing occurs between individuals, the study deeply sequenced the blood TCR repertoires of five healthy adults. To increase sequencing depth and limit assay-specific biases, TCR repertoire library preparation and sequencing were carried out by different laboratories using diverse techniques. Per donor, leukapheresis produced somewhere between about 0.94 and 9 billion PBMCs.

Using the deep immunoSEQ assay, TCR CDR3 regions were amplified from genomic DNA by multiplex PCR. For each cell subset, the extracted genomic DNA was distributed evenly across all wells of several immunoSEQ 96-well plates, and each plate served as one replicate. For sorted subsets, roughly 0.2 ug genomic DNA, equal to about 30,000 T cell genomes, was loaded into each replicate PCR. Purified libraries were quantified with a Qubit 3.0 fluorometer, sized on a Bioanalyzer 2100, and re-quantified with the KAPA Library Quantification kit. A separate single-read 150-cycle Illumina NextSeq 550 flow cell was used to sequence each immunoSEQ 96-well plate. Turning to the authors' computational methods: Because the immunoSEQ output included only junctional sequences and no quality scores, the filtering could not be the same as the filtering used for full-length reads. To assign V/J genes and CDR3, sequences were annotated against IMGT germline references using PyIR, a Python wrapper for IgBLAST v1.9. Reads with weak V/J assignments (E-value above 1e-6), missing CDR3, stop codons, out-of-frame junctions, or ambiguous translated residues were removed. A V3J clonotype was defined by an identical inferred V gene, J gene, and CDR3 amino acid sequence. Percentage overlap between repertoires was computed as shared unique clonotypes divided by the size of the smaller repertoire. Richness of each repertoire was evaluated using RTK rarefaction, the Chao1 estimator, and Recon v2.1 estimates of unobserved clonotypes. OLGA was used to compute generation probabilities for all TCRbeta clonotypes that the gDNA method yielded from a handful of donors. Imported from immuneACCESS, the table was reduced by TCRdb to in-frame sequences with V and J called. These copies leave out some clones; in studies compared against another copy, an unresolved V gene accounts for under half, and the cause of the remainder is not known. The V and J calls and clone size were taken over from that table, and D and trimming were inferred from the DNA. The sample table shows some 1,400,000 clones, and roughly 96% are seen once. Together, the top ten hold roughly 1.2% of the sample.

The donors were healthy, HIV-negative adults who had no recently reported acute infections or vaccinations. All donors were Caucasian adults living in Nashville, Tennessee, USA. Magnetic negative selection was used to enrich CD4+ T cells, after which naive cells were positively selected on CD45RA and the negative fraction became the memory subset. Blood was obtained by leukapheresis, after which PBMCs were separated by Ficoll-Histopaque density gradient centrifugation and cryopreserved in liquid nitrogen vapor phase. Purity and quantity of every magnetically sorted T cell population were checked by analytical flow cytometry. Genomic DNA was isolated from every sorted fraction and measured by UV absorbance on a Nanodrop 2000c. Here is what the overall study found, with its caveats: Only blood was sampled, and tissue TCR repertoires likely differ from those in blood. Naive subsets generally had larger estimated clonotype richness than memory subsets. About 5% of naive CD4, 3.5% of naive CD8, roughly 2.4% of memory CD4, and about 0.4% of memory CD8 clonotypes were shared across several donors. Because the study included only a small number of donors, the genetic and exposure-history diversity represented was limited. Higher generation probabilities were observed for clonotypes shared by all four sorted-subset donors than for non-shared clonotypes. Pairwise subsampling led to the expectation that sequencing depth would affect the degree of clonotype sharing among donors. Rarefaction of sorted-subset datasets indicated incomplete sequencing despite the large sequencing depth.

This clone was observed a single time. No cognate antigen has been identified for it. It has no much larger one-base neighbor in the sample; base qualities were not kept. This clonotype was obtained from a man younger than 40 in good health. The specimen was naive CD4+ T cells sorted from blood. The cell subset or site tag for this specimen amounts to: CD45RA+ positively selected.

The CDR3 is CASSEIDEQFF. The nucleotides are TGTGCCAGCAGTGAAATCGATGAGCAGTTCTTC. The rearranged segments are TRBV6-1 and TRBJ2-1; no D segment can be confidently identified. According to the germline V gene, CDR1 reads MNHNS and CDR2 reads SASEGT. A distance of 4 bases separates the germline ends of V and J, which lose 2 bases and 8 bases respectively. Spanning cysteine to phenylalanine, the CDR3 consists of 11 amino acids. The read is trimmed to its CDR3 DNA, 33 bases read in frame from base 1.